The clone carrying this T cell receptor (beta chain) was detected ten times or more. MiXCR was run by TCRdb on the 5' RACE reads, yielding one entry per CDR3 protein. Of about 57,000 distinct CDR3 sequences listed, roughly 10% are singletons. This entry belongs to a study of early T cells in non-severe SARS-CoV-2 infection. Germline V lookup: CDR1 DFQATT, CDR2 SNEGSKA (reference sequence). CDR3 length: 12 amino acids. Trimming at V came to 6 bases and at J to 4 bases, leaving 4 bases not matched to a gene. This chain uses TRBV20-1 with TRBJ2-3; 7 bases are shared with TRBD1. The sample consisted of whole blood. This sequence originates from an adult who was a healthcare worker with PCR-confirmed SARS-CoV-2 infection or an uninfected control (not recorded which). The CDR3 reads CSAGGRSDTQYF. In DNA form, the CDR3 reads TGCAGTGCAGGGGGCCGGTCAGATACGCAGTATTTT.